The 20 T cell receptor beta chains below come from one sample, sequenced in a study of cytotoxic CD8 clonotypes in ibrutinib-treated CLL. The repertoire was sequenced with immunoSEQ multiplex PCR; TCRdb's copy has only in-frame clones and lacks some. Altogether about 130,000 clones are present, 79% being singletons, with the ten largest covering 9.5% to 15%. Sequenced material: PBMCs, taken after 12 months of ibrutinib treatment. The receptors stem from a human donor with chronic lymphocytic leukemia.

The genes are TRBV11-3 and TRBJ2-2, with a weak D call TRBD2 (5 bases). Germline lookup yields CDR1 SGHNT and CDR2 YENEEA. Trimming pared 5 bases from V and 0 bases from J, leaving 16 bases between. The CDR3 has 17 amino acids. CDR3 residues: CASSIGLGVPNTGELFF. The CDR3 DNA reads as TGTGCCAGCAGCATAGGTCTCGGGGTCCCGAACACCGGGGAGCTGTTTTTT.

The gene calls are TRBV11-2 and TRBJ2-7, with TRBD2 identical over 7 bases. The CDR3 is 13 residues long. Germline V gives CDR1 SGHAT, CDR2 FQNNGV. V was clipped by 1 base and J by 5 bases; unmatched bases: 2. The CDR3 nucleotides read TGTGCCAGCAGCTTAGTGCGGGGGAACGAGCAGTACTTC. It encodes CASSLVRGNEQYF. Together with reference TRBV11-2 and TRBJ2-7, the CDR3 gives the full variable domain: EAGVAQSPRYKIIEKRQSVAFWCNPISGHATLYWYQQILGQGPKLLIQFQNNGVVDDSQLPKDRFSAERLKGVDSTLKIQPAKLEDSAVYLCASSLVRGNEQYFGPGTRLTVT.

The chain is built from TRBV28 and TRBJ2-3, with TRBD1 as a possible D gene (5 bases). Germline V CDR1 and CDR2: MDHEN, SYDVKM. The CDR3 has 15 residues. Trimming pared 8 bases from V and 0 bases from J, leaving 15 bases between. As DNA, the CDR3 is TGTGCCAGCGGGGCTTCCACGGCCAGCACAGATACGCAGTATTTT. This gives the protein CASGASTASTDTQYF.

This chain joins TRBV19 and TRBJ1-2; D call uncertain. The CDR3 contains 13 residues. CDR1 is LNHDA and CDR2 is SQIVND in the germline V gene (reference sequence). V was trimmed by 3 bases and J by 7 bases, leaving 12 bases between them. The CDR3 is CASSIFGEAGYTF. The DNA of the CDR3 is TGTGCCAGTAGTATTTTCGGGGAGGCTGGCTACACCTTC.

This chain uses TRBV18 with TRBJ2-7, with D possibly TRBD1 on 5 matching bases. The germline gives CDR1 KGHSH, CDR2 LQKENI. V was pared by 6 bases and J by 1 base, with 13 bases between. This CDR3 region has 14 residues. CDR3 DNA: TGTGCCAGCTCCTTAGACAGAGCGTCCTACGAGCAGTACTTC. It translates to CASSLDRASYEQYF.

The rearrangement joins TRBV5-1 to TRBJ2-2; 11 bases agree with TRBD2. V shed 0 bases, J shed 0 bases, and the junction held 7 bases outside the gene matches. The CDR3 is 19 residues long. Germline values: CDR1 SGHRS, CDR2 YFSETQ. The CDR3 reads CASSLDGSGRAANTGELFF. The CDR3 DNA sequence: TGCGCCAGCAGCTTGGATGGTAGCGGGAGGGCCGCGAACACCGGGGAGCTGTTTTTT.

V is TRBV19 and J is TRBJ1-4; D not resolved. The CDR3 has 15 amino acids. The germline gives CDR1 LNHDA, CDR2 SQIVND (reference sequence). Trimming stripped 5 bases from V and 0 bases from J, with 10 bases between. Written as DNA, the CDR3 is TGTGCCAGTAGTTTTTACACTGCAACTAATGAAAAACTGTTTTTT. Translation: CASSFYTATNEKLFF.

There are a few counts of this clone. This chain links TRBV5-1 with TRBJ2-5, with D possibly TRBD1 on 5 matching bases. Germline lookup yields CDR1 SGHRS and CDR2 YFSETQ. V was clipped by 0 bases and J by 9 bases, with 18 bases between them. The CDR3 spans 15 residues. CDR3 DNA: TGCGCCAGCAGCTTGGCCCCAGGGTCCCCCTCGCCCCAGTACTTC. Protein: CASSLAPGSPSPQYF.

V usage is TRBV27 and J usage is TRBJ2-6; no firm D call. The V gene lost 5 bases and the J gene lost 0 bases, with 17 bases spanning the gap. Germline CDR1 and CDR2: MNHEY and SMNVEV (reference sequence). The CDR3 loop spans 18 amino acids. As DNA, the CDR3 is TGTGCCAGCAGTCCTTTTCGCCCCACGAACTCTGGGGCCAACGTCCTGACTTTC. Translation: CASSPFRPTNSGANVLTF.

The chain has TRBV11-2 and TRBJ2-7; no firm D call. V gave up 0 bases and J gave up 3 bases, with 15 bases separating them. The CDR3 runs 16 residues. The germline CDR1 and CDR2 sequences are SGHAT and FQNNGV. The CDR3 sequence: CASSLDFWNHFYEQYF. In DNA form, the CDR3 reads TGTGCCAGCAGCTTAGATTTCTGGAATCACTTCTACGAGCAGTACTTC.

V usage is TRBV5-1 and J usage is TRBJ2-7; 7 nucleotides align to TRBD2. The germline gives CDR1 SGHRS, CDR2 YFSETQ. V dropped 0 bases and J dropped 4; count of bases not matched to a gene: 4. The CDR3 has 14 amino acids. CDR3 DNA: TGCGCCAGCAGCTTGGCGGGGCGGGAGTACGAGCAGTACTTC. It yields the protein CASSLAGREYEQYF. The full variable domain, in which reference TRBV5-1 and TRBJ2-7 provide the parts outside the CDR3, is KAGVTQTPRYLIKTRGQQVTLSCSPISGHRSVSWYQQTPGQGLQFLFEYFSETQRNKGNFPGRFSGRQFSNSRSEMNVSTLELGDSALYLCASSLAGREYEQYFGPGTRLTVT.

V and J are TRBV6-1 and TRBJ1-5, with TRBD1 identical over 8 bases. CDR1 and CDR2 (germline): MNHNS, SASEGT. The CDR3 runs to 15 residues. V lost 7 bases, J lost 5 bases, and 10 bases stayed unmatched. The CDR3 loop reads CASTKYDRGDQPQHF. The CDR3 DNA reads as TGTGCCAGCACCAAATATGACAGGGGTGATCAGCCCCAGCATTTT.

CDR3 nucleotides: TGTGCCAGCAGTGACCCCGGGACATTCGACAATGAGCAGTTCTTC. Its translation: CASSDPGTFDNEQFF. The chain combines TRBV25-1 with TRBJ2-1; D perhaps matches TRBD1 (6 bases). From germline, CDR1 is MGHDK and CDR2 SYGVNS. This CDR3 comprises 15 residues. With 3 bases removed from V and 5 bases from J, the gap between germline ends came to 14 bases.

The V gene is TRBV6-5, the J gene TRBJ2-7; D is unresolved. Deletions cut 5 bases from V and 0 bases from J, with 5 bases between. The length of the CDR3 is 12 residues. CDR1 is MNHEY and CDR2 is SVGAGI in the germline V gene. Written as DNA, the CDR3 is TGTGCCAGCAGTGGCGTCTCCTACGAGCAGTACTTC. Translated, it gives CASSGVSYEQYF.

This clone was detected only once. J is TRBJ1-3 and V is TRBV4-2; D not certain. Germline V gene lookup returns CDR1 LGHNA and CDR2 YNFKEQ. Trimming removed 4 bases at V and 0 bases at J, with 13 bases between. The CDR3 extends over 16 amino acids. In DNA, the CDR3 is TGTGCCAGCAGCCTATCCGAACGGGGCTCTGGAAACACCATATATTTT. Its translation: CASSLSERGSGNTIYF.

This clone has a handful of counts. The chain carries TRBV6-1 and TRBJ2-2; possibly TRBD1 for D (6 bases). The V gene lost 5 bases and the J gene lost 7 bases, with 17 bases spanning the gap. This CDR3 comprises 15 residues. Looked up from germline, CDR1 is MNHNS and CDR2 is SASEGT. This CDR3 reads CASSHPGVIGGELFF. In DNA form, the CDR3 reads TGTGCCAGCAGTCACCCAGGGGTGATAGGCGGGGAGCTGTTTTTT.

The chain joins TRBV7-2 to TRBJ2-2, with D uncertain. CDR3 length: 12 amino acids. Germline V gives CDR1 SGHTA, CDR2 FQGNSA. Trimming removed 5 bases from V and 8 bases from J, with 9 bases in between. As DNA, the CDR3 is TGTGCCAGCAGCAAACGATGGGGGGAGCTGTTTTTT. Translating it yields CASSKRWGELFF. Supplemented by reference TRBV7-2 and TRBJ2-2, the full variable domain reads GAGVSQSPSNKVTEKGKDVELRCDPISGHTALYWYRQSLGQGLEFLIYFQGNSAPDKSGLPSDRFSAERTGGSVSTLTIQRTQQEDSAVYLCASSKRWGELFFGEGSRLTVL.

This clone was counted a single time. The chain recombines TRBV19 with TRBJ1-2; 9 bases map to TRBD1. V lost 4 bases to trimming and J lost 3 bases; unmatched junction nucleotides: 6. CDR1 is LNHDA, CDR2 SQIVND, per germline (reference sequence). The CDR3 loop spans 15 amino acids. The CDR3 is CASSTSGQGHYGYTF. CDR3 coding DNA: TGTGCCAGTAGTACCTCGGGACAGGGACACTATGGCTACACCTTC.

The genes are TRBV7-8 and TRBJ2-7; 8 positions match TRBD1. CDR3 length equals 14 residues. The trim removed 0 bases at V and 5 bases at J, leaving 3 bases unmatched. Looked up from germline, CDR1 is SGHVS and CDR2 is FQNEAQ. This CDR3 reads CASSLAPGGDEQYF. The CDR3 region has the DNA TGTGCCAGCAGCTTAGCTCCAGGGGGCGACGAGCAGTACTTC.

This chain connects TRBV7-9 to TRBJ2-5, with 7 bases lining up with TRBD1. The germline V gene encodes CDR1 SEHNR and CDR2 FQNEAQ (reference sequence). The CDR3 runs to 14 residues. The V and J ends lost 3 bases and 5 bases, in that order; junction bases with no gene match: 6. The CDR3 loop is CASSFHRGEETQYF. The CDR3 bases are TGTGCCAGCAGCTTTCACAGGGGCGAGGAGACCCAGTACTTC.